The 25 T cell receptor beta chains below were found in one sample sequenced in a study of beta chain features in type 1 diabetes. Expressed TCRB transcripts were sequenced because the isolated RNA had all been reverse transcribed beforehand. Assay: immunoSEQ multiplex PCR; the TCRdb copy retains only in-frame clones and omits some. The table lists about 150,000 clones, roughly 8% of them singletons. Sequenced input: central memory CD4+ T cells from blood. These receptors were obtained from a man aged 18-30 years in good health.

This chain uses TRBV11-3 with TRBJ2-1; D may be TRBD2 (6 bases). The length of the CDR3 is 18 residues. Per germline, CDR1 SGHNT and CDR2 YENEEA. Trimming left V 0 bases short and J 9 bases short, with 24 bases between. The chain's CDR3 is CASSLDQGGTGNVREQFF. The CDR3 nucleotides are TGTGCCAGCAGCTTAGATCAAGGCGGGACGGGGAACGTTCGTGAGCAGTTCTTC.

The chain combines TRBV9 with TRBJ2-7, with D perhaps matching TRBD1 (6 bases). Looked up from germline, CDR1 is SGDLS and CDR2 is YYNGEE. There are 15 residues in the CDR3. Trimming cost V 2 bases and J 0 bases, with 12 bases left between them. The CDR3 DNA reads as TGTGCCAGCAGCGTCCTTCCGGACAGCTCCTACGAGCAGTACTTC. Its translation is CASSVLPDSSYEQYF. The whole variable domain, remainder taken from reference TRBV9 and TRBJ2-7, is DSGVTQTPKHLITATGQRVTLRCSPRSGDLSVYWYQQSLDQGLQFLIQYYNGEERAKGNILERFSAQQFPDLHSELNLSSLELGDSALYFCASSVLPDSSYEQYFGPGTRLTVT.

In this sample, this clone turned up a few times. The V call is TRBV5-4, the J call TRBJ1-4; 9 bases are a match to TRBD1. This CDR3 is 16 amino acids long. Per germline, CDR1 SGHNT and CDR2 YYREEE (reference sequence). Trimming at V came to 0 bases and at J to 5 bases, leaving 5 bases not matched to a gene. For the CDR3, the DNA is TGTGCCAGCAGCTTGGATGGGACAGGGACCAATGAAAAACTGTTTTTT. The encoded protein is CASSLDGTGTNEKLFF.

CDR3 in DNA: TGTGCCAGCAGCCAGAGCCAGGGGGGCGAGCAGTACTTC. This codes for CASSQSQGGEQYF. The genes are TRBV7-3 and TRBJ2-7; maybe TRBD1 (7 bases). There are 13 residues in the CDR3. Looked up from germline, CDR1 is SGHTA and CDR2 is FQGTGA. Trimming removed 5 bases from V and 6 bases from J, with 14 bases in between.

This clone has at least ten counts. V is TRBV30 and J is TRBJ1-3, with D tentatively TRBD1 (5 bases). V was pared by 7 bases and J by 0 bases, with 16 bases between. Looked up from germline, CDR1 is GTSNPN and CDR2 is SVGIG (reference sequence). The CDR3 length is 15 residues. The CDR3 spells CASNRLPFSGNTIYF. CDR3 DNA sequence: TGTGCCTCCAACAGGCTACCGTTCTCTGGAAACACCATATATTTT.

This clone was detected a few times. The chain employs TRBV7-6 and TRBJ2-1; D perhaps matches TRBD2 (5 bases). Deletions cut 5 bases from V and 4 bases from J, with 9 bases between. The V gene's germline CDR1 is SGHVS and CDR2 FNYEAQ. This CDR3 comprises 13 residues. CDR3 protein: CASSEDLYNEQFF. In nucleotides, the CDR3 is TGTGCCAGCAGCGAGGACTTGTACAATGAGCAGTTCTTC.

The J gene is TRBJ2-6, the V gene TRBV19, with TRBD1 identical over 7 bases. The CDR3 totals 17 residues. Losses at the gene ends were 6 bases for V and 0 bases for J; bases not matched to a gene: 8. In germline, CDR1 is LNHDA, CDR2 SQIVND (reference sequence). CDR3 coding DNA: TGTGCCAGTAGGTACAGGGGTTCCAGCTCTGGGGCCAACGTCCTGACTTTC. Translated, it gives CASRYRGSSSGANVLTF.

This clone appeared a few times. The J gene is TRBJ2-3, the V gene TRBV7-2; maybe TRBD2 (5 bases). CDR1 SGHTA and CDR2 FQGNSA come from the germline V gene. V was shortened by 2 bases and J by 4 bases, with 16 bases between the two germline ends. The CDR3 totals 16 residues. This CDR3 reads CASSLSVGSYADTQYF. CDR3 nucleotide sequence: TGTGCCAGCAGCTTATCGGTGGGGAGTTACGCAGATACGCAGTATTTT. Looking up the rest from reference TRBV7-2 and TRBJ2-3 gives the full variable domain: GAGVSQSPSNKVTEKGKDVELRCDPISGHTALYWYRQSLGQGLEFLIYFQGNSAPDKSGLPSDRFSAERTGGSVSTLTIQRTQQEDSAVYLCASSLSVGSYADTQYFGPGTRLTVL.

This clone was counted between two and nine times. This sequence joins TRBV14 and TRBJ2-5, with D unclear. Looked up from germline, CDR1 is SGHDN and CDR2 is FVKESK. V lost 4 bases and J 7 bases, leaving 13 bases between the germline ends. There are 13 residues in the CDR3. The CDR3 DNA is TGTGCCAGCAGCCCGGGTAATCAGCCGACCCAGTACTTC. Translating it yields CASSPGNQPTQYF.

The chain couples TRBV7-2 to TRBJ2-3, with 7 bases fitting TRBD1. The CDR3 is 15 residues long. Unmatched junction bases numbered 11, after V lost 11 bases and J lost 0 bases. CDR1 and CDR2 (germline): SGHTA, FQGNSA. The CDR3 loop is CAGQRTGASTDTQYF. CDR3 coding DNA: TGTGCCGGGCAAAGGACAGGCGCTAGCACAGATACGCAGTATTTT.

Details on this clone: This sample also contains other DNA sequences that code for the same CDR3. This chain connects TRBV6-6 to TRBJ2-7; D unresolved. The CDR3 spans 12 residues. Germline CDR1 is MNHNY and CDR2 is SVGAGI (reference sequence). Trimming shortened V by 4 bases and J by 4 bases, and 8 bases separated the two germline ends. CDR3 in amino acids: CASSSPGYEQYF. The CDR3 DNA is TGTGCCAGCAGTTCGCCCGGTTACGAGCAGTACTTC.

This clone has ten or more counts. The V and J genes are TRBV9 and TRBJ2-3; possibly TRBD2 for D (5 bases). Germline V gene sequence: CDR1 SGDLS, CDR2 YYNGEE. V shed 3 bases and J shed 0 bases, with 11 bases lying between them. The CDR3 consists of 15 residues. CDR3 residues: CASSASRGSTDTQYF. The CDR3 DNA is TGTGCCAGCAGCGCGAGTCGCGGGAGCACAGATACGCAGTATTTT.

V gene TRBV6-1 combines with J gene TRBJ2-6; 10 bases map to TRBD2. The V segment lost 4 bases and the J segment 0 bases; nucleotides outside the gene matches: 3. The germline gives CDR1 MNHNS, CDR2 SASEGT. The CDR3 totals 17 residues. In DNA, the CDR3 is TGTGCCAGCAGTGCCATAGCGGGGGGCTCTGGGGCCAACGTCCTGACTTTC. This translates into CASSAIAGGSGANVLTF.

This clone was seen repeatedly, ten times or more. The chain links TRBV19 to TRBJ2-6; 9 bases are a match to TRBD1. In germline, CDR1 is LNHDA, CDR2 SQIVND (reference sequence). The V and J ends lost 7 bases and 1 base, in that order; junction bases with no gene match: 14. This CDR3 is built from 19 residues. The CDR3: CASKGRAGTGKSGANVLTF. The DNA for the CDR3 is TGTGCCAGTAAGGGCCGTGCGGGGACAGGGAAGTCTGGGGCCAACGTCCTGACTTTC.

The V and J genes are TRBV15 and TRBJ1-5; possibly TRBD1 for D (5 bases). This CDR3 spans 16 amino acids. The germline CDR1 and CDR2 sequences are LNHNV and YYDKDF (reference sequence). V shed 0 bases and J shed 3 bases, with 12 bases lying between them. As DNA, the CDR3 is TGTGCCACCAGCAGAGATCAACGGGGGAACAATCAGCCCCAGCATTTT. This translates into CATSRDQRGNNQPQHF.

In its sample, this clone was seen many times. This rearrangement joins TRBV5-4 to TRBJ2-7; perhaps TRBD1 as D (5 bases). This CDR3 has 13 residues. V was shortened by 0 bases and J by 5 bases, with 9 bases between the two germline ends. Germline values: CDR1 SGHNT, CDR2 YYREEE (reference sequence). The CDR3 nucleotides are TGTGCCAGCAGCTTGGTGGGGCACCACGAGCAGTACTTC. Its translation is CASSLVGHHEQYF.

This clone has ten or more counts. This chain links TRBV7-3 with TRBJ2-7, with TRBD1 as a possible D gene (6 bases). Germline V gives CDR1 SGHTA, CDR2 FQGTGA. This CDR3 has 14 residues. V lost 5 bases and J 7 bases, leaving 18 bases between the germline ends. DNA of the CDR3: TGTGCCAGCAGCCCATCGGAATGGGGGCGGGAGCAGTACTTC. Protein product: CASSPSEWGREQYF. Full variable domain (missing parts from reference TRBV7-3 and TRBJ2-7): GAGVSQTPSNKVTEKGKYVELRCDPISGHTALYWYRQSLGQGPEFLIYFQGTGAADDSGLPNDRFFAVRPEGSVSTLKIQRTERGDSAVYLCASSPSEWGREQYFGPGTRLTVT.

The rearrangement links TRBV27 to TRBJ2-5; maybe TRBD1 (5 bases). Germline V gene sequence: CDR1 MNHEY, CDR2 SMNVEV (reference sequence). This CDR3 is built from 15 residues. V was clipped by 5 bases and J by 0 bases, with 13 bases between them. CDR3 sequence reads: CASSLRTSYQETQYF. CDR3 bases: TGTGCCAGCAGTCTGCGGACATCTTACCAAGAGACCCAGTACTTC.

This clone was found a few times. The chain carries TRBV6-1 and TRBJ2-7; the match to TRBD1 covers 9 bases. Germline trimming cut 4 bases from V and 2 bases from J; bases unmatched to any gene: 9. CDR3 length: 16 residues. CDR1 and CDR2 from the germline V gene are MNHNS and SASEGT. The CDR3 reads CASSGQRGTGTYEQYF. In nucleotides, the CDR3 is TGTGCCAGCAGTGGACAGAGGGGGACAGGGACCTACGAGCAGTACTTC.

This clone showed up many times. The chain combines TRBV6-6 with TRBJ2-1, with 9 bases aligning to TRBD1. The CDR3 consists of 16 residues. With V trimmed by 2 bases and J by 9 bases, 11 bases remained unmatched. CDR1 and CDR2 from the germline V gene are MNHNY and SVGAGI (reference sequence). In DNA form, the CDR3 reads TGTGCCAGCAGTTACCAAACGGGACAGGGTTTAGGTGAGCAGTTCTTC. Its protein product is CASSYQTGQGLGEQFF.

The chain joins TRBV28 to TRBJ2-7, with 7 bases lining up with TRBD1. The CDR3 consists of 14 residues. The V and J ends lost 6 bases and 3 bases, in that order; junction bases with no gene match: 8. In germline, CDR1 is MDHEN, CDR2 SYDVKM. This chain's CDR3 is CASSRSGGIYEQYF. The CDR3 DNA sequence: TGTGCCAGCAGCCGGTCAGGGGGAATCTACGAGCAGTACTTC.

Many counts were recorded for this clone. The chain has TRBV29-1 and TRBJ2-7, with 10 bases aligning to TRBD1. V trimming: 5 bases; J trimming: 6 bases; junction bases outside the gene matches: 7. The germline gives CDR1 SQVTM, CDR2 ANQGSEA. This CDR3 has 13 residues. The CDR3 DNA sequence: TGCAGCGTTTCCGGGACAGGGGATCGCGAGCAGTACTTC. Amino acid sequence: CSVSGTGDREQYF.

The V gene is TRBV9, the J gene TRBJ2-2; no clear D gene. Trimming shortened V by 0 bases and J by 6 bases, and 3 bases separated the two germline ends. The CDR3 sequence is 12 residues long. CDR1 and CDR2 from the germline V gene are SGDLS and YYNGEE. CDR3 in amino acids: CASSVDSGELFF. The CDR3, as DNA: TGTGCCAGCAGCGTAGACTCCGGGGAGCTGTTTTTT.

Many counts were recorded for this clone. The genes are TRBV5-6 and TRBJ1-2, with D perhaps matching TRBD1 (6 bases). Deletions cut 0 bases from V and 8 bases from J, with 20 bases between. Germline values: CDR1 SGHDT, CDR2 YYEEEE. The CDR3 is 16 residues long. The CDR3 nucleotides read TGTGCCAGCAGCTTGGAGTTTTGGGACAAAGGTGAAGGCTACACCTTC. As protein: CASSLEFWDKGEGYTF.

The chain combines TRBV5-4 with TRBJ2-5; D might be TRBD1 (5 bases). Germline V CDR1 and CDR2: SGHNT, YYREEE (reference sequence). The CDR3 is 15 residues long. V was trimmed by 1 base and J by 4 bases, leaving 14 bases between them. The CDR3 is CASSLTSSGLETQYF. In DNA, the CDR3 is TGTGCCAGCAGCTTGACGTCGTCAGGGCTAGAGACCCAGTACTTC.